In its sample, the clone carrying this T cell receptor (beta chain) was seen once. No antigen is known for it. The PCR employed 60 Vbeta primers together with 13 Jbeta primers. Profiled with immunoSEQ multiplex PCR; TCRdb holds only in-frame clones, not every one. The sample carries about 140,000 clones, 75% to 80% recorded once. This CDR3 is built from 15 residues. Per germline, CDR1 SGHTA and CDR2 FQGTGA. V lost 3 bases to trimming and J lost 4 bases; unmatched junction nucleotides: 6. This record comes from a study of cytomegalovirus exposure and HLA in healthy donors. Points from the study as a whole: Common viral pathogens (according to a later analysis) appeared linked to several of the most significant clusters.

The gene calls are TRBV7-3 and TRBJ2-1; 7 bases are shared with TRBD2. Specimen: PBMCs. This sequence originates from a female donor in good health and CMV-seronegative. CDR3 sequence reads: CASSFGLADYNEQFF. In nucleotides, the CDR3 is TGTGCCAGCAGCTTTGGTCTAGCGGATTACAATGAGCAGTTCTTC.